Given below is one T cell receptor beta chain in context. CD4+ T cells from unexposed donors were obtained before the COVID-19 pandemic (2011-2018). These data originate in a study of CD4 T cells in relation to SARS-CoV-2 and coronaviruses. This table comes from immunoSEQ multiplex PCR, and its TCRdb copy is limited to in-frame clones, with some not included. Of about 65,000 clones listed, around 86% are singletons. The specimen was memory CD4+ T cells from PBMCs. The receptor was derived from a human donor in good health.

This CDR3 reads CASSPGGGIPRLAGRYTGELFF. In DNA form, the CDR3 reads TGTGCCAGCAGCCCAGGGGGGGGAATTCCTAGACTAGCGGGGAGGTACACCGGGGAGCTGTTTTTT. J is TRBJ2-2 and V is TRBV7-3, with 11 bases identical to TRBD2. The CDR3 loop spans 22 amino acids. Trimming cost V 5 bases and J 3 bases; bases outside gene matches: 23. CDR1 and CDR2 from the germline V gene are SGHTA and FQGTGA.